The sequence of this T cell receptor (beta chain) was determined in a study of long-term antiretroviral therapy in people with HIV. Remarks on this clone: Antigen unknown.

Investigators performed immunoSEQ version v3.0 at survey level. The repertoire was sequenced with immunoSEQ multiplex PCR; TCRdb's copy has only in-frame clones and lacks some. The data show more than 20,000 clones, about 86% seen once. It was in the United States that all participants with HIV were treated. Findings of the study overall: The data indicate that diversity increased after ART but remained below transplant donor controls.

Per the germline V gene, CDR1 is SGHAT and CDR2 is FQNNGV. This CDR3 comprises 17 residues. V trimming: 1 base; J trimming: 4 bases; junction bases outside the gene matches: 9. This chain connects TRBV11-2 to TRBJ2-2; 7 positions agree with TRBD2. The sequence derives from a man aged 60 to 75 with HIV. This specimen consisted of unsorted PBMCs, obtained 1.3 years after starting antiretroviral therapy. CDR3 protein: CASSLAMAGESTGELFF. The CDR3 nucleotides are TGTGCCAGCAGCTTAGCGATGGCGGGGGAGTCCACCGGGGAGCTGTTTTTT.